This entry lists 23 T cell receptor beta chains sequenced from one sample in a study of blood T cells in healthy people across ages. A second about 7 to 11 cycle PCR used barcoded and J-beta primers. Via MiXCR, TCRdb re-called the 5' RACE reads, giving one row per CDR3 protein. The table includes approximately 400,000 distinct CDR3 sequences, roughly half detected once. Input material: blood. The origin of the receptors is a man aged 55 to 70 in good health.

The chain has TRBV29-1 and TRBJ2-3; weak D call: TRBD1 (5 bases). Germline V gene lookup returns CDR1 SQVTM and CDR2 ANQGSEA. Between the trimmed V and J ends, which lost 4 bases and 0 bases, there was a span of 11 bases. The length of the CDR3 is 14 residues. CDR3 protein: CSVGRTTSTDTQYF. The CDR3 bases are TGCAGCGTTGGTAGGACAACTAGCACAGATACGCAGTATTTT.

The chain couples TRBV20-1 to TRBJ2-1; tentatively, D is TRBD1 or TRBD2 (5 bases each). The J call may be wrong; the DNA end is better matched by TRBJ2-7. Germline V gene sequence: CDR1 DFQATT, CDR2 SNEGSKA (reference sequence). The CDR3 loop spans 14 amino acids. The CDR3: CSATPGPSTDEQYF. The CDR3 nucleotides read TGCAGTGCCACCCCGGGACCTAGCACGGACGAGCAGTACTTC.

The chain uses TRBV7-2 and TRBJ2-1; 8 nucleotides agree with TRBD2. The CDR3 extends over 18 amino acids. V trimming: 5 bases; J trimming: 6 bases; junction bases outside the gene matches: 18. Germline V gene sequence: CDR1 SGHTA, CDR2 FQGNSA. CDR3 region: CASSLYLAGLGIGNEQFF. CDR3 nucleotides: TGTGCCAGCAGCCTATATCTAGCGGGCTTGGGAATAGGCAATGAGCAGTTCTTC.

The chain recombines TRBV11-2 with TRBJ2-4; the match to TRBD2 covers 10 bases. The end of the DNA is better explained by TRBJ2-5, so the J call may be wrong. The CDR3 totals 17 residues. Germline V lookup: CDR1 SGHAT, CDR2 FQNNGV. This CDR3 is CASSLVGSGGLGETQYF. As DNA, the CDR3 is TGTGCCAGCAGCTTAGTCGGTAGCGGGGGGCTGGGGGAGACCCAGTACTTC.

V usage is TRBV5-1 and J usage is TRBJ2-5; 8 bases match TRBD1. The length of the CDR3 is 14 residues. Germline V CDR1 and CDR2: SGHRS, YFSETQ. The V and J ends lost 3 bases and 5 bases, in that order; junction bases with no gene match: 6. Here the CDR3 reads CASSSKTGVETQYF. CDR3 DNA: TGCGCCAGCAGCTCCAAGACAGGGGTGGAGACCCAGTACTTC.

The gene calls are TRBV7-9 and TRBJ1-6; TRBD1 is a possible D gene (6 bases). The V and J ends lost 1 base and 10 bases respectively, with 14 bases between them. The CDR3 loop spans 15 amino acids. Germline V gives CDR1 SEHNR, CDR2 FQNEAQ (reference sequence). CDR3 nucleotides: TGTGCCAGCAGCTTAGAGGGGGAGGGTCGCTCACCCCTCCACTTT. It codes for CASSLEGEGRSPLHF. Using reference TRBV7-9 and TRBJ1-6 for the parts outside the CDR3, the full variable domain is DTGVSQNPRHKITKRGQNVTFRCDPISEHNRLYWYRQTLGQGPEFLTYFQNEAQLEKSRLLSDRFSAERPKGSFSTLEIQRTEQGDSAMYLCASSLEGEGRSPLHFGNGTRLTVT.

This clonotype was counted a single time. V gene TRBV24-1 combines with J gene TRBJ1-5, with TRBD1 matching 10 bases. V gave up 3 bases and J gave up 4 bases; unmatched junction bases: 2. This CDR3 region has 15 residues. CDR1 is KGHDR and CDR2 is SFDVKD in the germline V gene. CDR3 sequence (DNA): TGTGCCACCAGTGATCGGACAGGGGGGAATCAGCCCCAGCATTTT. It encodes CATSDRTGGNQPQHF.

This clonotype was seen ten or more times. The CDR3 DNA is TGCGCCAGCAGCCCCGGGACTAGCGGGTACCAGTACTTC. It translates to CASSPGTSGYQYF. The chain joins TRBV5-1 to TRBJ2-7, with 12 bases lining up with TRBD2. V was pared by 4 bases and J by 10 bases, with 6 bases of the junction left unmatched. The CDR3 length is 13 residues. Per the germline V gene, CDR1 is SGHRS and CDR2 is YFSETQ.

This chain uses TRBV6-2 or TRBV6-3 with TRBJ2-6, with no clear D. The CDR3 runs 14 residues. Trimming cost V 2 bases and J 4 bases, with 6 bases left between them. Per germline, CDR1 MNHEY and CDR2 SVGEGT. The CDR3 DNA reads as TGTGCCAGCAGTTACCCGACAGGGGCCAACGTCCTGACTTTC. This encodes CASSYPTGANVLTF.

This chain connects TRBV20-1 to TRBJ2-1; D is perhaps TRBD2 (5 bases). CDR1 and CDR2 from the germline V gene are DFQATT and SNEGSKA (reference sequence). The CDR3 is 14 amino acids. V shed 7 bases and J shed 0 bases, with 13 bases lying between them. The CDR3 DNA is TGCAGTGTTTTTACGGGAAGCTCCTACAATGAGCAGTTCTTC. Protein sequence: CSVFTGSSYNEQFF.

This clonotype was counted a few times. In nucleotides, the CDR3 is TGCAGCCTCTCGGGGGAGGGGGCAGGGGGCCCAGATACGCAGTATTTT. The encoded protein is CSLSGEGAGGPDTQYF. The chain links TRBV29-1 to TRBJ2-3; D might be TRBD1 (8 bases). This CDR3 has 16 residues. Germline assignment: CDR1 SQVTM and CDR2 ANQGSEA. V was pared by 8 bases and J by 4 bases, with 25 bases between.

A remark on this clonotype: Germline and junction disagree at one end, which may indicate a read error. The chain carries TRBV6-1 and TRBJ1-2; D remains ambiguous. This CDR3 region has 14 residues. Germline-derived CDR1 and CDR2 are MNHNS and SASEGT. In nucleotides, the CDR3 is TGTGCCGGCAGCAGGATAGAAGCTACTCCCCGCTACACCTTC. Translation: CAGSRIEATPRYTF.

This sequence joins TRBV21-1 and TRBJ2-6; the table's D call, TRBD1, was not checked against the DNA. TRBV21-1 is a pseudogene. This CDR3 is built from 19 residues. The CDR3 region is CASSKSLGFRHSGANVLTF. As DNA, the CDR3 is TGTGCCAGCAGCAAGTCCCTGGGGTTCCGACACTCTGGGGCCAACGTCCTGACTTTC.

This clonotype was seen many times. The CDR3 loop is CASTGWSTDTQYF. The CDR3 nucleotides are TGTGCCAGCACCGGTTGGAGCACAGATACGCAGTATTTT. The V gene is TRBV6-6, the J gene TRBJ2-3; unclear D gene. Germline V gene data show CDR1 as MNHNY and CDR2 as SVGAGI (reference sequence). The CDR3 consists of 13 residues. V lost 7 bases and J lost 0, with 8 bases in between.

This chain links TRBV20-1 with TRBJ2-2; the D gene could be TRBD1 or TRBD2 (6 bases each). CDR1 is DFQATT and CDR2 is SNEGSKA in the germline V gene (reference sequence). V gave up 3 bases and J gave up 5 bases, with 19 bases separating them. The CDR3 totals 16 residues. This chain's CDR3 is CSASLATGRGTGELFF. The CDR3 bases are TGCAGTGCTAGTCTGGCAACAGGGCGGGGAACCGGGGAGCTGTTTTTT.

This clonotype was detected many times. The J gene is TRBJ1-2, the V gene TRBV27; D perhaps matches TRBD1 (6 bases). The CDR3 consists of 15 residues. V was pared by 5 bases and J by 0 bases, with 13 bases between. Germline V gene sequence: CDR1 MNHEY, CDR2 SMNVEV (reference sequence). Here the CDR3 DNA reads TGTGCCAGCAGTCCCCGGGACATTCCTAACTATGGCTACACCTTC. Its translation is CASSPRDIPNYGYTF.

On this clonotype itself: A clone one base away is much larger, so this may be a read error. The rearrangement uses TRBV9 and TRBJ1-1; D may be TRBD1 (5 bases). Deletions cut 1 base from V and 7 bases from J, with 26 bases between. Germline-derived CDR1 and CDR2 are SGDLS and YYNGEE. The CDR3 has 18 residues. The CDR3 nucleotides are TGTGCCAGCAGCGTAAGCGTTAGGGGCGACGACGGCGGACATGAAGCTTTCTTT. It is translated as CASSVSVRGDDGGHEAFF.

This clonotype was found many times. The rearrangement joins TRBV18 to TRBJ1-5; no definite D call. The CDR3 covers 16 residues. Trimming took 3 bases from V and 0 from J, leaving 12 bases between them. Germline CDR1 KGHSH, CDR2 LQKENI. This chain's CDR3 is CASSPTVLSSNQPQHF. The CDR3 region has the DNA TGTGCCAGCTCACCTACCGTACTCAGTAGCAATCAGCCCCAGCATTTT.

The chain couples TRBV2 to TRBJ2-1; TRBD2 aligns across 11 bases. This CDR3 region has 15 residues. Trimming at V came to 4 bases and at J to 6 bases, leaving 5 bases not matched to a gene. The germline V gene encodes CDR1 SNHLY and CDR2 FYNNEI. The CDR3 coding sequence is TGTGCCAGCAGTGGGTCTAGCGGGGGGTTCAATGAGCAGTTCTTC. Translated: CASSGSSGGFNEQFF. The full variable domain, with the rest looked up from reference TRBV2 and TRBJ2-1, is EPEVTQTPSHQVTQMGQEVILRCVPISNHLYFYWYRQILGQKVEFLVSFYNNEISEKSEIFDDQFSVERPDGSNFTLKIRSTKLEDSAMYFCASSGSSGGFNEQFFGPGTRLTVL.

This chain connects TRBV4-1 to TRBJ2-7, with TRBD1 matching 8 bases. Unmatched junction bases numbered 8, after V lost 4 bases and J lost 3 bases. In germline, CDR1 is MGHRA, CDR2 YSYEKL. This CDR3 contains 15 residues. This CDR3 is CASSPGQGTYYEQYF. CDR3 DNA: TGCGCCAGCAGCCCTGGACAGGGAACCTACTACGAGCAGTACTTC.

This clonotype occurred a few times. V usage is TRBV19 and J usage is TRBJ2-5; 9 positions agree with TRBD1. J gave up 5 bases and V 5 bases, and 6 bases lay outside the gene matches. Germline-derived CDR1 and CDR2 are LNHDA and SQIVND (reference sequence). The CDR3 covers 14 residues. CDR3 region: CASSPGDRDETQYF. The CDR3 bases are TGTGCCAGTAGTCCAGGGGACAGGGATGAGACCCAGTACTTC.

Note on this clonotype: Mismatch with germline at one junction end may stem from a read error. V gene TRBV7-8 combines with J gene TRBJ2-3; 7 nucleotides agree with TRBD2. This CDR3 is 16 amino acids long. Germline CDR1 is SGHVS and CDR2 is FQNEAQ. CDR3 residues: CAGSPKRDPRGDTQYF. The CDR3 coding sequence is TGTGCCGGCAGCCCGAAGCGGGACCCCCGGGGAGATACGCAGTATTTT.

This chain joins TRBV6-5 and TRBJ2-1; 7 bases align to TRBD1. J lost 12 bases, V lost 4 bases, and 18 bases had no gene match. Germline V gene lookup returns CDR1 MNHEY and CDR2 SVGAGI. The CDR3 length is 16 residues. CDR3 sequence (DNA): TGTGCCAGCAGTTCCCTGGACAGGTCTTTCGGAGGTGCGCAGTTCTTC. This encodes CASSSLDRSFGGAQFF.